A selection of T cell receptor beta chains follows, all from one sample in a study of circulating and synovial CD4+ cells in juvenile arthritis. Produced via immunoSEQ multiplex PCR; TCRdb's table is partial and in-frame only. The sample records about 32,000 clones, 90% to 95% being singletons. Sequenced material: CD4+ T cells from blood. These receptors came from a human donor with juvenile idiopathic arthritis. The CDR3 runs from the conserved cysteine through the conserved F or W. The order of the fields is J gene, clone size, D gene, V gene, CDR3 protein, CDR3 DNA. A D gene is named only where the DNA matches it firmly. Size tells how often a clone was seen (once, few, many) or the class of an expanded clone, and some rows leave it out.

TRBJ2-1 | - | TRBD1 | TRBV6-5 | CASSHGTGSGGQQFF | TGTGCCAGCAGCCACGGGACAGGGTCTGGGGGCCAGCAGTTCTTC
TRBJ2-5 | - | - | TRBV5-4 | CASSFRVAAQETQYF | TGTGCCAGCAGCTTCCGCGTGGCGGCTCAAGAGACCCAGTACTTC
TRBJ2-7 | - | - | TRBV6-1 | CASSEAPSPTYEQYF | TGTGCCAGCAGTGAAGCCCCTAGCCCCACCTACGAGCAGTACTTC
TRBJ1-5 | - | - | TRBV28 | CASSSAGLSSHSNQPQHF | TGTGCCAGCAGTTCGGCAGGATTATCGTCCCATAGCAATCAGCCCCAGCATTTT
TRBJ2-7 | once | - | TRBV18 | CASSPTTREQYF | TGTGCCAGCTCACCAACCACGAGGGAGCAGTACTTC
TRBJ1-3 | - | - | TRBV28 | CASSRRQFSGNTIYF | TGTGCCAGCAGCCGCCGACAGTTCTCTGGAAACACCATATATTTT
TRBJ2-2 | - | TRBD2 | TRBV4-1 | CASSQSGRNTGELFF | TGCGCCAGCAGCCAAAGCGGGAGGAACACCGGGGAGCTGTTTTTT
TRBJ2-2 | - | TRBD2 | TRBV5-1 | CASSLRGRDTGELFF | TGCGCCAGCAGCTTGAGAGGGAGGGACACCGGGGAGCTGTTTTTT
TRBJ1-1 | once | - | TRBV19 | CASNAVRNTEAFF | TGTGCCAGTAATGCGGTGAGGAACACTGAAGCTTTCTTT
TRBJ2-6 | - | - | TRBV5-1 | CASSPQISGANVLTF | TGCGCCAGCAGCCCGCAGATATCTGGGGCCAACGTCCTGACTTTC
TRBJ2-2 | - | - | TRBV7-3 | CASSLKPTGLNTGELFF | TGTGCCAGCAGCTTAAAGCCTACAGGCTTGAACACCGGGGAGCTGTTTTTT
TRBJ2-1 | - | TRBD2 | TRBV6-1 | CASTFSSGREQFF | TGTGCCAGCACCTTTAGTAGCGGGAGGGAGCAGTTCTTC
TRBJ2-5 | - | - | TRBV9 | CASIPPEETQYF | TGTGCCAGCATCCCCCCCGAAGAGACCCAGTACTTC
TRBJ2-5 | - | TRBD1 | TRBV5-1 | CASSLGWDRKKQETQYF | TGCGCCAGCAGCCTGGGGTGGGACAGGAAAAAACAAGAGACCCAGTACTTC
TRBJ1-5 | once | TRBD1 | TRBV5-1 | CASSEGASNQPQHF | TGCGCCAGCAGTGAGGGGGCTAGCAATCAGCCCCAGCATTTT
TRBJ2-7 | - | - | TRBV4-1 | CASSQPVVSYEQYF | TGCGCCAGCAGCCAACCGGTGGTTTCCTACGAGCAGTACTTC
TRBJ1-5 | few | - | TRBV12-1 | CASSFVGVDSNQPQHF | TGTGCCAGCAGCTTTGTAGGGGTGGATAGCAATCAGCCCCAGCATTTT